This T cell receptor beta chain was identified during a study of cytomegalovirus exposure and HLA in healthy donors. Regarding the study as a whole: There was a cluster of highly shared sequence variants that was likely a sequencing artifact. Most subjects had HLA-A and HLA-B alleles reportedly predicted accurately by TCR beta sequences. Most observed TCR sequences were rare, whereas some public TCRs were detected in many donors. It was taken for granted in presence/absence analyses that sequencing depth across donors was roughly uniform.

The V segment lost 5 bases and the J segment 6 bases; nucleotides outside the gene matches: 15. Germline V gene sequence: CDR1 SGHAT, CDR2 FQNNGV. The CDR3 totals 18 residues. With 60 Vbeta and 13 Jbeta primers, the PCR was carried out. TCRdb's copy holds only in-frame clones and misses some; the assay was immunoSEQ multiplex PCR. The sample records approximately 220,000 clones, about 80% being singletons. Note on this clone: The antigen remains undetermined.

The receptor was derived from a man aged 35 to 55 in good health and CMV-seropositive. The chain uses TRBV11-2 and TRBJ2-3, with 12 bases that match TRBD2. Sample: PBMCs. CDR3 sequence (DNA): TGTGCCAGCAGCCGCGCGGGACTAGCGGGCGCCGGTGGGGATACGCAGTATTTT. This codes for CASSRAGLAGAGGDTQYF. Using reference TRBV11-2 and TRBJ2-3 for the parts outside the CDR3, the full variable domain is EAGVAQSPRYKIIEKRQSVAFWCNPISGHATLYWYQQILGQGPKLLIQFQNNGVVDDSQLPKDRFSAERLKGVDSTLKIQPAKLEDSAVYLCASSRAGLAGAGGDTQYFGPGTRLTVL.